Listed below are T cell receptor beta chains from one sample, sequenced in a study of blood T cell repertoires in COVID-19. Using immunoSEQ multiplex PCR, the repertoire was profiled, and TCRdb retains in-frame clones only, with some absent. The sample shows about 160,000 clones, around 81% of them seen only once. Sequencing input: peripheral blood. These receptor sequences come from a man between 65 and 85 years old who had recovered from COVID-19. Both conserved end residues are part of each CDR3.

CDR3: CASSLRQRTNYGYTF
J: TRBJ1-2
V: TRBV27

CDR3: CASSLAGLVAGGPIEQFF
J: TRBJ2-1
V: TRBV5-1

CDR3: CASSFRGVHLATQYF
J: TRBJ2-5
V: TRBV28

CDR3: CASTATGGIYEQYF
J: TRBJ2-7
V: TRBV5-6

CDR3: CASSYAGSGGEKLFF
J: TRBJ1-4
V: TRBV6-5

CDR3: CASSQRGKEAFF
J: TRBJ1-1
V: TRBV3-1/TRBV3-2

CDR3: CASSLVSVNSGNTIYF
J: TRBJ1-3
V: TRBV7-2

CDR3: CASSSPLWGGVMNTEAFF
J: TRBJ1-1
V: TRBV5-4

CDR3: CASSIDRGLNTEAFF
J: TRBJ1-1
V: TRBV19

CDR3: CASSLRGQNSYEQYF
J: TRBJ2-7
V: TRBV5-8

CDR3: CASSHRLAGGTSTDTQYF
J: TRBJ2-3
V: TRBV3-1/TRBV3-2

CDR3: CASSLEKSDSGNTIYF
J: TRBJ1-3
V: TRBV11-3

CDR3: CASSSTTLAASSYNEQFF
J: TRBJ2-1
V: TRBV11-3

CDR3: CASSDRDRFYEQYF
J: TRBJ2-7
V: TRBV5-6

CDR3: CASRTSGSFKAGELFF
J: TRBJ2-2
V: TRBV9

CDR3: CASSQLAGGGDTQYF
J: TRBJ2-3
V: TRBV4-3

CDR3: CASSRRDRATGELFF
J: TRBJ2-2
V: TRBV5-6

CDR3: CASSPTSPGLAHTQYF
J: TRBJ2-3
V: TRBV7-8

CDR3: CASSPPINEQFF
J: TRBJ2-1
V: TRBV7-9

CDR3: CASSERTGGANEQFF
J: TRBJ2-1
V: TRBV5-1

CDR3: CASSLDSFSEQFF
J: TRBJ2-1
V: TRBV11-2

CDR3: CASSWKGAGTEAFF
J: TRBJ1-1
V: TRBV7-2

CDR3: CASSLGQLYGYTF
J: TRBJ1-2
V: TRBV6-5

CDR3: CASSPMDRAEAFF
J: TRBJ1-1
V: TRBV3-1/TRBV3-2

CDR3: CASSPDTYNEQFF
J: TRBJ2-1
V: TRBV10-1

CDR3: CASGWGSGNTIYF
J: TRBJ1-3
V: TRBV12-5

CDR3: CASSFPGQGGGEQFF
J: TRBJ2-1
V: TRBV5-4

CDR3: CASSFAGNTEAFF
J: TRBJ1-1
V: TRBV12-3/TRBV12-4